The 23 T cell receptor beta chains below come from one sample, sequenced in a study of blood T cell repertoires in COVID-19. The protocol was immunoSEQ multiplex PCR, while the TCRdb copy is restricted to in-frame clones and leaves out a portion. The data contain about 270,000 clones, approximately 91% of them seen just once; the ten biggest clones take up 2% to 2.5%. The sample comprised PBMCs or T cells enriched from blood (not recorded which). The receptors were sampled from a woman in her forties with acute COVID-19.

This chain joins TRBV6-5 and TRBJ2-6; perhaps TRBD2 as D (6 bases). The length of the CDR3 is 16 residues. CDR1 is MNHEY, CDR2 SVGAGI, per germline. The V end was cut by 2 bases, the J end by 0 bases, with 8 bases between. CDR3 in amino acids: CASSYIGGSGANVLTF. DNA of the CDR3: TGTGCCAGCAGTTACATCGGGGGCTCTGGGGCCAACGTCCTGACTTTC.

The CDR3 DNA is TGCGCCAGCCCTCGTACCAACAGGGGATCCTACGAGCAGTACTTC. Protein: CASPRTNRGSYEQYF. This sequence joins TRBV10-1 and TRBJ2-7, with TRBD1 identical over 7 bases. The V gene end was trimmed by 8 bases and the J gene end by 1 base; junction bases not matched to a gene: 11. This CDR3 spans 15 amino acids. In germline, CDR1 is WNHNN, CDR2 SYGVQD (reference sequence).

For the CDR3, the DNA is TGTGCCAGCAGCCAAGTAAACACCGGGGAGCTGTTTTTT. Amino acid sequence: CASSQVNTGELFF. This rearrangement joins TRBV14 to TRBJ2-2; D gene uncertain. The V and J ends lost 1 base and 2 bases respectively, with 2 bases between them. The CDR3 has 13 amino acids. Germline CDR1 is SGHDN and CDR2 is FVKESK.

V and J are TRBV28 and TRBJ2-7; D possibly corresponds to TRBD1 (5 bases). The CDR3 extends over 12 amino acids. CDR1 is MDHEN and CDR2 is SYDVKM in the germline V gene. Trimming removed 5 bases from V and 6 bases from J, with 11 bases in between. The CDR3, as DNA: TGTGCCAGCAGTGGCAGGGTATCCGAGCAGTACTTC. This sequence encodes CASSGRVSEQYF.

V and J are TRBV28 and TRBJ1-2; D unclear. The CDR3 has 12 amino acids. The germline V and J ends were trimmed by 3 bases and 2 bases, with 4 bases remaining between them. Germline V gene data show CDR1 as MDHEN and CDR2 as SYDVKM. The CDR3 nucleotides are TGTGCCAGCAGTTTGGCAAACTATGGCTACACCTTC. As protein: CASSLANYGYTF.

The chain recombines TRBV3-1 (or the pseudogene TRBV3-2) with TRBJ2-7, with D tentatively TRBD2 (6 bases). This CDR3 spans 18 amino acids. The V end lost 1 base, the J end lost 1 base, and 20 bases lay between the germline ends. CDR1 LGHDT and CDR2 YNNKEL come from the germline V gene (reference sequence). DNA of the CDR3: TGTGCCAGCAGCCAAGCGGGAGCTTGGGCGGAGCCATCCTACGAGCAGTACTTC. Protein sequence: CASSQAGAWAEPSYEQYF.

The CDR3 loop is CAWSDRAETQYF. Written as DNA, the CDR3 is TGTGCCTGGAGCGACAGGGCGGAGACCCAGTACTTC. J is TRBJ2-5 and V is TRBV30, with 7 bases identical to TRBD1. The CDR3 spans 12 residues. The junction had 3 bases not matched to a gene; V was cut back by 3 bases and J by 5 bases. Germline CDR1 reads GTSNPN; CDR2 reads SVGIG (reference sequence).

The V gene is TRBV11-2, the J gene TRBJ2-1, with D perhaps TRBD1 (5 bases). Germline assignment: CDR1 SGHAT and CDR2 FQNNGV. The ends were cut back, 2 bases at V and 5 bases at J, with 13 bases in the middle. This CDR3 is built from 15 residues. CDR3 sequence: CASSLNRGMHNEQFF. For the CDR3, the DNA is TGTGCCAGCAGCTTAAATAGGGGAATGCACAATGAGCAGTTCTTC.

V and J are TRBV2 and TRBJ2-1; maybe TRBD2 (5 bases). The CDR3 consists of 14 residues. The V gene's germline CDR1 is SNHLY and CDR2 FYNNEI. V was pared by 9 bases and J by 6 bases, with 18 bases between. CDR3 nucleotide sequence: TGTGCCAGACAAATTGGACTGTACCGCAATGAGCAGTTCTTC. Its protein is CARQIGLYRNEQFF.

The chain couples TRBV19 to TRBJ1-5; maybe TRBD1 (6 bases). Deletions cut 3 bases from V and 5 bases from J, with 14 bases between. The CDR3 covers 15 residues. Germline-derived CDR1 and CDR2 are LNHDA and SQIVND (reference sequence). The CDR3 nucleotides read TGTGCCAGTAGTATTAGAGGGGCAGGGGATCAGCCCCAGCATTTT. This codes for CASSIRGAGDQPQHF.

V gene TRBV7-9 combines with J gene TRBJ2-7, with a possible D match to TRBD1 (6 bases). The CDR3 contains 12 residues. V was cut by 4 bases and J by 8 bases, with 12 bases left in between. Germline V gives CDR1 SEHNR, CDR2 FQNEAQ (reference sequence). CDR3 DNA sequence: TGTGCCAGCAGCTCCCGGGACATCAAGCAGTACTTC. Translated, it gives CASSSRDIKQYF.

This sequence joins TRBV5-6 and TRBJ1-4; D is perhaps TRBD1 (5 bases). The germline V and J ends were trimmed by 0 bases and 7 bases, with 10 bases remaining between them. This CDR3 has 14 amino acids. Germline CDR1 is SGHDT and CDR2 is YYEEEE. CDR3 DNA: TGTGCCAGCAGCTTGGGCTCAGGGCGTGAAAAACTGTTTTTT. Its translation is CASSLGSGREKLFF.

The CDR3 DNA is TGCGCCAGCAGCAATACAGGGGGAGGTGAGCAGTACTTC. It codes for CASSNTGGGEQYF. This chain joins TRBV5-1 and TRBJ2-7, with TRBD1 matching 8 bases. V lost 4 bases to trimming and J lost 7 bases; unmatched junction nucleotides: 7. Per the germline V gene, CDR1 is SGHRS and CDR2 is YFSETQ. The CDR3 is 13 amino acids.

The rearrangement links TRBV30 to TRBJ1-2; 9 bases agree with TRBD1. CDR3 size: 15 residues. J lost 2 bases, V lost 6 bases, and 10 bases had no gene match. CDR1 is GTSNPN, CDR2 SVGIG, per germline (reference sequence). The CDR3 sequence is CACTKRTGVNYGYTF. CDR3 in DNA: TGTGCCTGCACAAAACGGACAGGGGTGAACTATGGCTACACCTTC.

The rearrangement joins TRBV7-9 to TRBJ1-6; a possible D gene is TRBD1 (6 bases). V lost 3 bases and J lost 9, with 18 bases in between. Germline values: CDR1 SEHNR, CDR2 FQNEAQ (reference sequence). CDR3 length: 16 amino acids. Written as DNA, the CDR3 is TGTGCCAGCAGCTTGAGACAGGCCGGATTGGGTTCACCCCTCCACTTT. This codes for CASSLRQAGLGSPLHF. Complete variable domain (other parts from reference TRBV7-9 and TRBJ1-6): DTGVSQNPRHKITKRGQNVTFRCDPISEHNRLYWYRQTLGQGPEFLTYFQNEAQLEKSRLLSDRFSAERPKGSFSTLEIQRTEQGDSAMYLCASSLRQAGLGSPLHFGNGTRLTVT.

The CDR3: CASSLGTSYEQYF. DNA for the CDR3: TGTGCCAGCAGCTTAGGGACTAGCTACGAGCAGTACTTC. V and J are TRBV11-2 and TRBJ2-7, with 7 bases fitting TRBD2. Unmatched junction bases numbered 0, after V lost 1 base and J lost 3 bases. The CDR3 consists of 13 residues. The germline V gene has CDR1 SGHAT and CDR2 FQNNGV.

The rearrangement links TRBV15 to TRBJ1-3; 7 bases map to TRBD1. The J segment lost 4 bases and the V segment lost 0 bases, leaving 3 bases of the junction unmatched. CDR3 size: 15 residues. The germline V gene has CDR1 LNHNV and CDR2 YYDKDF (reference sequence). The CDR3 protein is CATSRDRGSGNTIYF. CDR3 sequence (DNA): TGTGCCACCAGCAGAGACAGGGGGTCGGGAAACACCATATATTTT.

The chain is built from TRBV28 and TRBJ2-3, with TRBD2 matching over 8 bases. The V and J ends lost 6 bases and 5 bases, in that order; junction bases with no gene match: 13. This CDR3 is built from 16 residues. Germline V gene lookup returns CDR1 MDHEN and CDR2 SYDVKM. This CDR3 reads CASSHTWRGVVDTQYF. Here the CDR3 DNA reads TGTGCCAGCAGCCATACCTGGCGGGGGGTGGTAGATACGCAGTATTTT.

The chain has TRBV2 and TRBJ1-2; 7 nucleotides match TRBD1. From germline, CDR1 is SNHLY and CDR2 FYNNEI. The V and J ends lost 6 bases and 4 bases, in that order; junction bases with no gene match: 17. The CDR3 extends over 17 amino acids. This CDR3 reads CASRGRDSELNGYGYTF. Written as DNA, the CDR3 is TGTGCCAGCAGGGGCCGGGACAGCGAGTTGAACGGCTATGGCTACACCTTC. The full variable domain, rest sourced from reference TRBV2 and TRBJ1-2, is EPEVTQTPSHQVTQMGQEVILRCVPISNHLYFYWYRQILGQKVEFLVSFYNNEISEKSEIFDDQFSVERPDGSNFTLKIRSTKLEDSAMYFCASRGRDSELNGYGYTFGSGTRLTVV.

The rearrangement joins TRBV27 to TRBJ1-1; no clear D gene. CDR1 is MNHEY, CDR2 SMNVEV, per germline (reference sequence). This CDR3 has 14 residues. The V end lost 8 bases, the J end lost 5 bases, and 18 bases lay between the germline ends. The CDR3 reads CASSRRRMRTEAFF. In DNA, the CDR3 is TGTGCCAGCTCCCGGCGGCGGATGAGGACTGAAGCTTTCTTT.

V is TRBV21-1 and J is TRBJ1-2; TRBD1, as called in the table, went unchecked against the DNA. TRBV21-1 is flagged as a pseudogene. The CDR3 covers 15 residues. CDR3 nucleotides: TGTGCCAGCAGCAAACATGCAGAAGTAATCCGCGGCTACACCTTC. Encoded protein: CASSKHAEVIRGYTF.

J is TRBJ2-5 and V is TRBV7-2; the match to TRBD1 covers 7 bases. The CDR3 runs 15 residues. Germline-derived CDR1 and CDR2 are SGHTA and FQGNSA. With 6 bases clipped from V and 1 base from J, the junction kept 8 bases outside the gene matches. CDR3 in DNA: TGTGCCAGCAGGGCCACAGGGGTCTCCCAAGAGACCCAGTACTTC. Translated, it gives CASRATGVSQETQYF.

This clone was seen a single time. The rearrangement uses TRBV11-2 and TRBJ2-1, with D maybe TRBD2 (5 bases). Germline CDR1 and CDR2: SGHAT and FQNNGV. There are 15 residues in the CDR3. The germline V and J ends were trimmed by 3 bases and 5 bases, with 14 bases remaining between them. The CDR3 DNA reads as TGTGCCAGCAGCTTTGGAGAGGGCCGTAACAATGAGCAGTTCTTC. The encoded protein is CASSFGEGRNNEQFF. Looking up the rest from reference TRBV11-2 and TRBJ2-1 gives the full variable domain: EAGVAQSPRYKIIEKRQSVAFWCNPISGHATLYWYQQILGQGPKLLIQFQNNGVVDDSQLPKDRFSAERLKGVDSTLKIQPAKLEDSAVYLCASSFGEGRNNEQFFGPGTRLTVL.